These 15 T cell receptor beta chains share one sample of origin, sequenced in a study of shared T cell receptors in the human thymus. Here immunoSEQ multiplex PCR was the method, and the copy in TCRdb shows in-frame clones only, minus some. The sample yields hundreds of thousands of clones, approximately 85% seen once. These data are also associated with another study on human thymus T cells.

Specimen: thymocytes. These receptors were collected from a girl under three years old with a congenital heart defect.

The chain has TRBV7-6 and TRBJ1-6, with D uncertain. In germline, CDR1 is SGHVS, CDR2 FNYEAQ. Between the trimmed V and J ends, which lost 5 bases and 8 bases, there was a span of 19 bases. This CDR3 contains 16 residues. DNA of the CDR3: TGTGCCAGCAGCGGCCAGGAGGGAATTCTAGATTCACCCCTCCACTTT. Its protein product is CASSGQEGILDSPLHF.

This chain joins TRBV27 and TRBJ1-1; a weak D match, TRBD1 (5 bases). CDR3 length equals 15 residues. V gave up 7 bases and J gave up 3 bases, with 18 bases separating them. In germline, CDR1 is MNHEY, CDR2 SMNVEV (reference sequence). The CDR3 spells CASNTFSGGDTEAFF. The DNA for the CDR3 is TGTGCCAGCAACACCTTCTCCGGGGGGGACACTGAAGCTTTCTTT.

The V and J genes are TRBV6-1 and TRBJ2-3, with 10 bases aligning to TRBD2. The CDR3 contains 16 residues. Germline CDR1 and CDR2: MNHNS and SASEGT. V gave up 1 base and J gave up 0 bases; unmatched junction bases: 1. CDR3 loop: CASSEGAGGSTDTQYF. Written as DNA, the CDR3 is TGTGCCAGCAGTGAAGGAGCGGGGGGGAGCACAGATACGCAGTATTTT.

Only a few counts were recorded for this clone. The CDR3 sequence is CASSLCRQGEHVYEQYF. The DNA of the CDR3 is TGTGCCAGCAGCTTGTGTCGCCAGGGGGAACACGTGTACGAGCAGTACTTC. The chain is built from TRBV5-6 and TRBJ2-7, with 7 bases matching TRBD1. V was clipped by 1 base and J by 4 bases; unmatched bases: 14. This CDR3 comprises 17 residues. Germline V CDR1 and CDR2: SGHDT, YYEEEE.

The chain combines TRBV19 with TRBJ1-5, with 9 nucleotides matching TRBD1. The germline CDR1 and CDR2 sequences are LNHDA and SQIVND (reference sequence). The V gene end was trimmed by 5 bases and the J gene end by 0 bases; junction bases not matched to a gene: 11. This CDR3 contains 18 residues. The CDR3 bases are TGTGCCAGTAGTTCCACAAGGGACAGGGAGTATAGCAATCAGCCCCAGCATTTT. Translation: CASSSTRDREYSNQPQHF. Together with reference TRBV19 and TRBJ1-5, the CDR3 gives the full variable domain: DGGITQSPKYLFRKEGQNVTLSCEQNLNHDAMYWYRQDPGQGLRLIYYSQIVNDFQKGDIAEGYSVSREKKESFPLTVTSAQKNPTAFYLCASSSTRDREYSNQPQHFGDGTRLSIL.

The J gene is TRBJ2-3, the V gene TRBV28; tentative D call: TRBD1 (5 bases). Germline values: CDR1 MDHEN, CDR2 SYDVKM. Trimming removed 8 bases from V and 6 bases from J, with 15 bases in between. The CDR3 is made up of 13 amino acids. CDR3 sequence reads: CASGPGRSDTQYF. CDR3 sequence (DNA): TGTGCCAGCGGGCCAGGGCGATCCGATACGCAGTATTTT.

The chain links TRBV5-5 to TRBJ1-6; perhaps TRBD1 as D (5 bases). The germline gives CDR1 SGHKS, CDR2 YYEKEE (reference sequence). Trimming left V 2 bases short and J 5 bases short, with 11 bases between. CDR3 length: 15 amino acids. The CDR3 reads CASSFDREDNSPLHF. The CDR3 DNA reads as TGTGCCAGCAGCTTCGACAGAGAGGATAATTCACCCCTCCACTTT.

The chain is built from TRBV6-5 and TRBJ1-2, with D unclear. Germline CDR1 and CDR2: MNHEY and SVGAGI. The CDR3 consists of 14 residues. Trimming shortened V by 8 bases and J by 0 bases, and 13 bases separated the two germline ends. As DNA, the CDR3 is TGTGCCAGCGGCGGGCGGATCTCTAACTATGGCTACACCTTC. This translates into CASGGRISNYGYTF.

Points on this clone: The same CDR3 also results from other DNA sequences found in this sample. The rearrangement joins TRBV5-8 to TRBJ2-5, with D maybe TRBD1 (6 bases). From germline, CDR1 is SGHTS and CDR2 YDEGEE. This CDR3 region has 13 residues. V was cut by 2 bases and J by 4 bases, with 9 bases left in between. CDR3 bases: TGTGCCAGCAGCTTAGGCAGGGGAGAGACCCAGTACTTC. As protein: CASSLGRGETQYF.

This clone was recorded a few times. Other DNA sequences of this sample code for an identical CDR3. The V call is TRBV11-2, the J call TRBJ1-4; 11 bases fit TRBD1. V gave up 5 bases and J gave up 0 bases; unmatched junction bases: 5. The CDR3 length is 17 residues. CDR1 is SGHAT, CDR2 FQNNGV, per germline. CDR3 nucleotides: TGTGCCAGCAGCGCGGGGACAGGGGGGGCAACTAATGAAAAACTGTTTTTT. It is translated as CASSAGTGGATNEKLFF.

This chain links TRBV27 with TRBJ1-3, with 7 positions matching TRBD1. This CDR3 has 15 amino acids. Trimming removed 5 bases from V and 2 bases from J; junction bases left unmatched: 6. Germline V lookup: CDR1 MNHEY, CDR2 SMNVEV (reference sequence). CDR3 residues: CASSITGVPGNTIYF. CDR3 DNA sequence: TGTGCCAGCAGTATCACAGGGGTACCTGGAAACACCATATATTTT.

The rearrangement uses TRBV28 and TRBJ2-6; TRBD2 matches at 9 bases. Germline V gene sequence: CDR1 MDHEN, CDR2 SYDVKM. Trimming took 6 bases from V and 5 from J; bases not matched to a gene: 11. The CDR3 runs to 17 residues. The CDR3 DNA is TGTGCCAGCAGCTATAGCGGGGGAGGTTACTGGGCCAACGTCCTGACTTTC. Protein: CASSYSGGGYWANVLTF.

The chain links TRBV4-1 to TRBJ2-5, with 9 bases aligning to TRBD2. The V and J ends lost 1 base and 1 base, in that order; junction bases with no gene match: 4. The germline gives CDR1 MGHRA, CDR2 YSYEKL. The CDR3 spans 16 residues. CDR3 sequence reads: CASSQVSTSGQETQYF. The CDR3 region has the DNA TGCGCCAGCAGCCAAGTGTCGACTAGCGGCCAAGAGACCCAGTACTTC.

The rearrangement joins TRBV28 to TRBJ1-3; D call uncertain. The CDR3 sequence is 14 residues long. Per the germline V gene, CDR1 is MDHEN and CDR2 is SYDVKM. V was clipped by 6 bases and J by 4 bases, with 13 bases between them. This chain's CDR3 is CASRRLEVGNTIYF. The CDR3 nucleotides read TGTGCCAGCAGGCGATTGGAGGTGGGAAACACCATATATTTT.

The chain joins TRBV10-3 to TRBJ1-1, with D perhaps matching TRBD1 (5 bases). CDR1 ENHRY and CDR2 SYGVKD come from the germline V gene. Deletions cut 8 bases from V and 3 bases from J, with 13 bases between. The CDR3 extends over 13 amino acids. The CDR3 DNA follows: TGTGCCATCTCAGTCAGGGTCCACACTGAAGCTTTCTTT. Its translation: CAISVRVHTEAFF.